This T cell receptor beta chain was documented in a study of blood T cell repertoires in COVID-19. Study overall: There were acute and convalescent COVID-19 samples, and they came from the United States, Italy and Spain. Nucleic acid was either cDNA or gDNA, and it came from T cells, B-cell-depleted T cells, or PBMCs.

The CDR3 loop spans 16 amino acids. V was pared by 3 bases and J by 4 bases, with 16 bases between. Per the germline V gene, CDR1 is LNHDA and CDR2 is SQIVND (reference sequence). Original methodology: Reference gene primer amplification yielded estimated nucleated cell counts. Sequencing used immunoSEQ multiplex PCR; TCRdb keeps in-frame clones, though not all of them. The D gene and trimming were derived from the DNA, and the V and J assignments and clone size from that table. Among 150,000 to 200,000 clones, just under 80% were seen once, and the ten largest hold approximately 3%. The sample taken for sequencing was peripheral blood. The rearrangement uses TRBV19 and TRBJ1-3; D remains unclear. This receptor was taken from a woman aged 80 or older with active or convalescent COVID-19. The CDR3 spells CASSMVLRGRGNTIYF. CDR3 bases: TGTGCCAGTAGTATGGTTCTACGAGGGAGAGGAAACACCATATATTTT.